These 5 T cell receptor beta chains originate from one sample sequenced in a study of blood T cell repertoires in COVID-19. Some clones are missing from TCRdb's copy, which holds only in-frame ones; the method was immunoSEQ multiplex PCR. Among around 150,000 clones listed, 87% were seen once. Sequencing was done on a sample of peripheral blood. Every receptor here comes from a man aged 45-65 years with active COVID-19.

CDR3 residues: CASSKGGTGELFF. Here the CDR3 DNA reads TGTGCCAGCTCGAAAGGGGGCACCGGGGAGCTGTTTTTT. The chain joins TRBV9 to TRBJ2-2, with D tentatively TRBD1 (6 bases). Germline loops: CDR1 SGDLS, CDR2 YYNGEE. Trimming took off 7 bases at V and 4 bases at J, with 11 bases between the two ends. The CDR3 is 13 amino acids.

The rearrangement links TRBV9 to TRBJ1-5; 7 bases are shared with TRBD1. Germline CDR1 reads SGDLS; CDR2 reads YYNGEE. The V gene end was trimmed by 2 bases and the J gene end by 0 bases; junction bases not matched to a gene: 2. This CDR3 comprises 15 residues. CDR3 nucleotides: TGTGCCAGCAGCGTCAGGGGGGATAGCAATCAGCCCCAGCATTTT. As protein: CASSVRGDSNQPQHF.

CDR3 amino acids: CASGLPLSRDTQYF. For the CDR3, the DNA is TGTGCTAGTGGTTTGCCCCTGAGTCGAGATACGCAGTATTTT. This chain joins TRBV12-5 and TRBJ2-3; D gene uncertain. The germline V gene encodes CDR1 LGHNT and CDR2 FRNRAP. This CDR3 contains 14 residues. Trimming cost V 2 bases and J 5 bases, with 11 bases left between them.

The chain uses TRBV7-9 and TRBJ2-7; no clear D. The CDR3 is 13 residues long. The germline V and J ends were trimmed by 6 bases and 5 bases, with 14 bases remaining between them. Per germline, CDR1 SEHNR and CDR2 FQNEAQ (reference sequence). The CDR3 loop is CASSRGSLDEQYF. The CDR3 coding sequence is TGTGCCAGCAGTCGAGGTTCGCTGGACGAGCAGTACTTC.

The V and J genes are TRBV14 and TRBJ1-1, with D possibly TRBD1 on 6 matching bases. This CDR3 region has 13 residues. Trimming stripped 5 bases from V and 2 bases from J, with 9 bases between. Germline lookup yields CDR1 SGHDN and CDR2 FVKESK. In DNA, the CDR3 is TGTGCCAGCAGCTGGGGGCCCAACACTGAAGCTTTCTTT. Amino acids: CASSWGPNTEAFF.